A single sample gave rise to the 14 T cell receptor beta chains below, sequenced in a study of cytomegalovirus exposure and HLA in healthy donors. The study ran its PCR with 60 Vbeta and 13 Jbeta primers. Clones were read by immunoSEQ multiplex PCR, and TCRdb kept only the in-frame ones, dropping some. The sample has fewer than 150,000 clones; about 69% are singletons. Specimen: PBMCs. Receptor source: a man in his thirties or forties in good health and CMV-seronegative.

In DNA, the CDR3 is TGTGCCAGCAGTGGGAGTGGGACTAGCACAGATACGCAGTATTTT. Protein sequence: CASSGSGTSTDTQYF. The chain couples TRBV6-1 to TRBJ2-3, with TRBD2 as a possible D gene (6 bases). CDR3 length equals 15 residues. Trimming removed 4 bases from V and 0 bases from J, with 11 bases in between. The V gene's germline CDR1 is MNHNS and CDR2 SASEGT.

The V and J genes are TRBV4-1 and TRBJ1-2; D perhaps matches TRBD1 (5 bases). Germline V gives CDR1 MGHRA, CDR2 YSYEKL. Trimming removed 1 base at V and 4 bases at J, with 16 bases between. This CDR3 region has 16 residues. The CDR3 DNA is TGCGCCAGCAGCCAAGTTAGGTCTAGGGGTGTCTATGGCTACACCTTC. As protein: CASSQVRSRGVYGYTF.

CDR3 protein: CASSLATSYETQYF. CDR3 bases: TGTGCCAGCAGTTTAGCGACTAGCTATGAGACCCAGTACTTC. V gene TRBV28 combines with J gene TRBJ2-5; TRBD2 aligns across 7 bases. This CDR3 region has 14 residues. V lost 2 bases and J lost 5; bases outside the gene matches: 5. Germline-derived CDR1 and CDR2 are MDHEN and SYDVKM.

This chain connects TRBV9 to TRBJ2-1, with 12 bases lining up with TRBD2. The CDR3 runs 15 residues. The junction had 9 bases not matched to a gene; V was cut back by 7 bases and J by 7 bases. In germline, CDR1 is SGDLS, CDR2 YYNGEE. DNA for the CDR3: TGTGCCAGCCAAGAGGGGACTAGCGGGCGTAATGAGCAGTTCTTC. This translates into CASQEGTSGRNEQFF. Filled out from reference TRBV9 and TRBJ2-1, the complete variable domain reads DSGVTQTPKHLITATGQRVTLRCSPRSGDLSVYWYQQSLDQGLQFLIQYYNGEERAKGNILERFSAQQFPDLHSELNLSSLELGDSALYFCASQEGTSGRNEQFFGPGTRLTVL.

This sequence joins TRBV7-9 and TRBJ2-1; the D gene is possibly TRBD2 (6 bases). CDR1 is SEHNR, CDR2 FQNEAQ, per germline (reference sequence). V lost 1 base to trimming and J lost 9 bases, with 13 bases between them. The CDR3 is 14 amino acids. The chain's CDR3 is CASSLDRERTEQFF. CDR3 sequence (DNA): TGTGCCAGCAGCTTAGACCGGGAGAGGACTGAGCAGTTCTTC.

This chain uses TRBV7-3 with TRBJ2-7; D is perhaps TRBD2 (5 bases). Germline V gives CDR1 SGHTA, CDR2 FQGTGA. The CDR3 covers 15 residues. The V and J ends lost 5 bases and 4 bases respectively, with 18 bases between them. CDR3 nucleotides: TGTGCCAGCAGCCAATATGGACTCCCGGGTTACGAGCAGTACTTC. The encoded protein is CASSQYGLPGYEQYF.

This sequence joins TRBV6-6 and TRBJ2-5; maybe TRBD1 (6 bases). CDR3 length: 14 amino acids. V lost 6 bases and J 2 bases, leaving 13 bases between the germline ends. Germline V gene sequence: CDR1 MNHNY, CDR2 SVGAGI (reference sequence). For the CDR3, the DNA is TGTGCCAGCAGCGTAAATACAGGGCAAGAGACCCAGTACTTC. Protein sequence: CASSVNTGQETQYF.

This clone was counted a few times. The CDR3 DNA follows: TGTGCCAGCAGGGCTGGGACACCAAATAACTATGGCTACACCTTC. Translation: CASRAGTPNNYGYTF. This rearrangement joins TRBV4-2 to TRBJ1-2; D might be TRBD1 (6 bases). In germline, CDR1 is LGHNA, CDR2 YNFKEQ. The CDR3 runs 15 residues. Trimming left V 6 bases short and J 1 base short, with 15 bases between.

The chain links TRBV6-5 to TRBJ2-3; possibly TRBD2 for D (6 bases). Germline V CDR1 and CDR2: MNHEY, SVGAGI. This CDR3 has 15 amino acids. V shed 6 bases and J shed 2 bases, with 15 bases lying between them. The CDR3 protein is CASSAGRVATDTQYF. The CDR3 DNA sequence: TGTGCCAGCAGCGCGGGACGGGTGGCCACAGATACGCAGTATTTT.

In this sample, this clone turned up a few times. The rearrangement uses TRBV4-3 and TRBJ2-7, with TRBD2 matching over 8 bases. The CDR3 consists of 15 residues. CDR1 is LGHNA, CDR2 YSLEER, per germline. Trimming removed 0 bases from V and 4 bases from J; junction bases left unmatched: 5. CDR3 loop: CASSQERAGVYEQYF. The CDR3 bases are TGCGCCAGCAGCCAAGAACGAGCGGGAGTATACGAGCAGTACTTC.

This clone has only one observation. The chain has TRBV27 and TRBJ2-6, with D possibly matching TRBD1 (6 bases). Trimming shortened V by 4 bases and J by 0 bases, and 13 bases separated the two germline ends. The CDR3 covers 17 residues. CDR1 and CDR2 from the germline V gene are MNHEY and SMNVEV (reference sequence). Written as DNA, the CDR3 is TGTGCCAGCAGTTCCTTGGACAGCAACTCTGGGGCCAACGTCCTGACTTTC. Its protein product is CASSSLDSNSGANVLTF.

This clone showed up just once. The chain recombines TRBV9 with TRBJ2-7; TRBD2 matches 8 bases. CDR3 length equals 15 residues. V lost 0 bases to trimming and J lost 3 bases; unmatched junction nucleotides: 5. From germline, CDR1 is SGDLS and CDR2 YYNGEE. CDR3 in amino acids: CASSVATSEIYEQYF. Here the CDR3 DNA reads TGTGCCAGCAGCGTAGCGACTAGCGAGATCTACGAGCAGTACTTC.

This clone was counted between two and nine times. This chain links TRBV28 with TRBJ2-1; 9 bases align to TRBD1. The CDR3 is 16 residues long. The V and J ends lost 4 bases and 3 bases, in that order; junction bases with no gene match: 7. In germline, CDR1 is MDHEN, CDR2 SYDVKM. The chain's CDR3 is CASSSYRGLFYNEQFF. The CDR3 region has the DNA TGTGCCAGCAGTTCGTACAGGGGGCTCTTCTACAATGAGCAGTTCTTC.

This chain connects TRBV4-3 to TRBJ1-1; 7 nucleotides match TRBD1. The CDR3 spans 17 residues. Germline trimming cut 2 bases from V and 2 bases from J; bases unmatched to any gene: 11. From germline, CDR1 is LGHNA and CDR2 YSLEER. Here the CDR3 reads CASSQTTIGQVNTEAFF. For the CDR3, the DNA is TGCGCCAGCAGCCAAACTACAATAGGACAGGTAAACACTGAAGCTTTCTTT.